Presented here are 21 T cell receptor beta chains from one specimen sequenced in a study of blood T cell repertoires in COVID-19. Data came from immunoSEQ multiplex PCR; TCRdb stores just in-frame clones and leaves some out. The sample lists about 83,000 clones, more than 60% occurring once. Source material: peripheral blood. These receptors came from a woman older than 75 with active or convalescent COVID-19.

The V call is TRBV27, the J call TRBJ2-1, with no clear D. The CDR3 is 15 residues long. Trimming took 3 bases from V and 2 from J, leaving 11 bases between them. The V gene's germline CDR1 is MNHEY and CDR2 SMNVEV (reference sequence). Written as DNA, the CDR3 is TGTGCCAGCAGTTTCGCAGGCCGTACCTACAATGAGCAGTTCTTC. Residues: CASSFAGRTYNEQFF.

The rearrangement joins TRBV18 to TRBJ1-1, with a tentative D call TRBD1 (6 bases). The CDR3 runs to 14 residues. Looked up from germline, CDR1 is KGHSH and CDR2 is LQKENI. The V end was cut by 3 bases, the J end by 2 bases, with 10 bases between. The CDR3 loop is CASSPVQGNTEAFF. DNA of the CDR3: TGTGCCAGCTCACCGGTACAGGGAAACACTGAAGCTTTCTTT.

The V and J genes are TRBV6-1 and TRBJ1-1, with D possibly TRBD1 on 5 matching bases. From germline, CDR1 is MNHNS and CDR2 SASEGT. The CDR3 covers 16 residues. Trimming removed 4 bases from V and 1 base from J, with 16 bases in between. The chain's CDR3 is CASSARDRAGNTEAFF. As DNA, the CDR3 is TGTGCCAGCAGTGCCCGGGACCGAGCGGGGAACACTGAAGCTTTCTTT.

The chain couples TRBV27 to TRBJ2-1; 8 bases match TRBD1. This CDR3 is 16 amino acids long. Germline-derived CDR1 and CDR2 are MNHEY and SMNVEV (reference sequence). V lost 3 bases, J lost 2 bases, and 6 bases stayed unmatched. The CDR3 bases are TGTGCCAGCAGTTTTGGTGAACAGGGGGCCTACAATGAGCAGTTCTTC. It specifies CASSFGEQGAYNEQFF.

This clone has only one observation. In the same sample, other DNA sequences code for this CDR3. The chain is built from TRBV7-8 and TRBJ2-2; TRBD1 matches 7 bases. The germline CDR1 and CDR2 sequences are SGHVS and FQNEAQ. The CDR3 runs to 15 residues. V gave up 5 bases and J gave up 0 bases; unmatched junction bases: 3. CDR3 nucleotide sequence: TGTGCCAGCAGCCCTGGGACAGCGAACACCGGGGAGCTGTTTTTT. This gives the protein CASSPGTANTGELFF.

The V and J genes are TRBV12-3 or TRBV12-4 and TRBJ1-1; 8 bases are a match to TRBD1. The CDR3 contains 12 residues. The V segment lost 6 bases and the J segment 11 bases; nucleotides outside the gene matches: 8. The CDR3 loop reads CASSTWTGPAFF. The CDR3 nucleotides read TGTGCCAGCAGCACCTGGACAGGGCCGGCTTTCTTT.

The chain joins TRBV5-4 to TRBJ2-5; D is undetermined. With 2 bases removed from V and 5 bases from J, the gap between germline ends came to 10 bases. The CDR3 totals 13 residues. Germline V CDR1 and CDR2: SGHNT, YYREEE (reference sequence). The CDR3 region is CASSFPPAETQYF. The DNA of the CDR3 is TGTGCCAGCAGCTTCCCTCCCGCGGAGACCCAGTACTTC. The entire variable domain, with the rest obtained from reference TRBV5-4 and TRBJ2-5, is as follows: ETGVTQSPTHLIKTRGQQVTLRCSSQSGHNTVSWYQQALGQGPQFIFQYYREEENGRGNFPPRFSGLQFPNYSSELNVNALELDDSALYLCASSFPPAETQYFGPGTRLLVL.

The chain links TRBV5-8 to TRBJ2-3; 11 bases map to TRBD1. The CDR3 has 15 amino acids. V lost 4 bases, J lost 6 bases, and 7 bases stayed unmatched. Germline-derived CDR1 and CDR2 are SGHTS and YDEGEE. CDR3 sequence (DNA): TGTGCCAGCAGCGCCGGACAGGGGGCGAGGGATACGCAGTATTTT. This codes for CASSAGQGARDTQYF.

This clone occurred once. This rearrangement joins TRBV19 to TRBJ1-2; D gene uncertain. The CDR3 has 11 residues. Germline loops: CDR1 LNHDA, CDR2 SQIVND (reference sequence). V was trimmed by 3 bases and J by 7 bases, leaving 6 bases between them. The CDR3: CASSMESGYTF. In nucleotides, the CDR3 is TGTGCCAGTAGTATGGAGAGTGGCTACACCTTC.

The chain has TRBV28 and TRBJ2-1; 11 nucleotides agree with TRBD2. The germline CDR1 and CDR2 sequences are MDHEN and SYDVKM. V lost 5 bases, J lost 6 bases, and 6 bases stayed unmatched. This CDR3 has 15 amino acids. The CDR3 nucleotides are TGTGCCAGCAGTACTCCGGGACTAGCGGCCAATGAGCAGTTCTTC. It yields the protein CASSTPGLAANEQFF.

The chain carries TRBV11-2 and TRBJ1-6; 9 bases are a match to TRBD1. Losses at the gene ends were 4 bases for V and 0 bases for J; bases not matched to a gene: 7. Germline lookup yields CDR1 SGHAT and CDR2 FQNNGV. This CDR3 spans 18 amino acids. The DNA for the CDR3 is TGTGCCAGCAGCTGGGGACAGGGTTTTCTCTCCTATAATTCACCCCTCCACTTT. The encoded protein is CASSWGQGFLSYNSPLHF.

This sequence joins TRBV7-3 and TRBJ2-2, with D possibly being TRBD2 (6 bases). Per the germline V gene, CDR1 is SGHTA and CDR2 is FQGTGA. V dropped 5 bases and J dropped 5 bases, with 12 bases sitting between them. The CDR3 has 14 amino acids. For the CDR3, the DNA is TGTGCCAGCAGCCGCAAGCGGGCGACCGGGGAGCTGTTTTTT. Protein product: CASSRKRATGELFF.

This clone was found once. In DNA form, the CDR3 reads TGTGCCAGCAGCTTTCGTAACAGGGCGGGCCAAGAGACCCAGTACTTC. This sequence encodes CASSFRNRAGQETQYF. The V call is TRBV7-2, the J call TRBJ2-5; tentative D call: TRBD1 (6 bases). This CDR3 contains 16 residues. V was pared by 3 bases and J by 1 base, with 15 bases between. Germline V lookup: CDR1 SGHTA, CDR2 FQGNSA.

Regarding this clone: The same CDR3 is also encoded by other DNA sequences in this sample. The chain is built from TRBV25-1 and TRBJ1-4; 7 nucleotides line up with TRBD1. The CDR3 has 14 amino acids. Germline CDR1 MGHDK, CDR2 SYGVNS. The V gene end was trimmed by 2 bases and the J gene end by 7 bases; junction bases not matched to a gene: 4. Here the CDR3 reads CASSENSGGEKLFF. The DNA of the CDR3 is TGTGCCAGCAGTGAAAACTCAGGGGGTGAAAAACTGTTTTTT.

Here the CDR3 reads CASSYNWGSGETQYF. The CDR3 DNA is TGTGCCAGCAGTTACAACTGGGGTTCGGGGGAGACCCAGTACTTC. The chain recombines TRBV6-2 or TRBV6-3 with TRBJ2-5; perhaps TRBD2 as D (5 bases). The germline V gene has CDR1 MNHEY and CDR2 SVGEGT. The V gene lost 2 bases and the J gene lost 5 bases, with 15 bases spanning the gap. CDR3 size: 15 residues.

J is TRBJ1-4 and V is TRBV7-2; D unresolved. Germline V gene lookup returns CDR1 SGHTA and CDR2 FQGNSA. With 5 bases removed from V and 5 bases from J, the gap between germline ends came to 9 bases. The CDR3 spans 13 residues. The CDR3 here is CASSRRANEKLFF. The CDR3 bases are TGTGCCAGCAGCCGCCGAGCCAATGAAAAACTGTTTTTT. The full variable domain, with the rest looked up from reference TRBV7-2 and TRBJ1-4, is GAGVSQSPSNKVTEKGKDVELRCDPISGHTALYWYRQSLGQGLEFLIYFQGNSAPDKSGLPSDRFSAERTGGSVSTLTIQRTQQEDSAVYLCASSRRANEKLFFGSGTQLSVL.

The V call is TRBV7-8, the J call TRBJ2-1; 7 bases are a match to TRBD2. V lost 0 bases and J lost 2; bases outside the gene matches: 7. The CDR3 sequence is 17 residues long. CDR1 SGHVS and CDR2 FQNEAQ come from the germline V gene. CDR3 sequence: CASSLAAWGGTYNEQFF. CDR3 nucleotide sequence: TGTGCCAGCAGCTTAGCGGCGTGGGGGGGTACCTACAATGAGCAGTTCTTC.

The genes are TRBV28 and TRBJ2-3, with 9 bases that match TRBD2. V dropped 8 bases and J dropped 2; count of bases not matched to a gene: 17. The germline gives CDR1 MDHEN, CDR2 SYDVKM. The CDR3 contains 18 residues. The CDR3 nucleotides are TGTGCCAGCCCCCTCCGGCTAGCGGGGCCAGCGTACACAGATACGCAGTATTTT. It translates to CASPLRLAGPAYTDTQYF.

This chain links TRBV30 with TRBJ2-1; TRBD1 aligns across 8 bases. V was clipped by 5 bases and J by 5 bases; unmatched bases: 17. In germline, CDR1 is GTSNPN, CDR2 SVGIG (reference sequence). CDR3 length: 17 residues. The CDR3 spells CAWLRGWTGNSNNEQFF. CDR3 nucleotides: TGTGCCTGGCTAAGGGGGTGGACAGGGAATTCCAACAATGAGCAGTTCTTC. The full variable domain, completed using reference TRBV30 and TRBJ2-1, is SQTIHQWPATLVQPVGSPLSLECTVEGTSNPNLYWYRQAAGRGLQLLFYSVGIGQISSEVPQNLSASRPQDRQFILSSKKLLLSDSGFYLCAWLRGWTGNSNNEQFFGPGTRLTVL.

V is TRBV9 and J is TRBJ2-5; TRBD2 matches 8 bases. The length of the CDR3 is 15 residues. Germline CDR1 SGDLS, CDR2 YYNGEE. J was trimmed by 1 base and V by 3 bases; bases with no gene match: 5. The CDR3 spells CASSGRGDFQETQYF. CDR3 DNA: TGTGCCAGCAGCGGGCGGGGGGACTTCCAAGAGACCCAGTACTTC.

The gene calls are TRBV19 and TRBJ1-5; D unclear. Germline V gene data show CDR1 as LNHDA and CDR2 as SQIVND (reference sequence). Trimming took 1 base from V and 10 from J, leaving 14 bases between them. This CDR3 comprises 14 residues. The CDR3 protein is CASSIAAERYPQHF. CDR3 coding DNA: TGTGCCAGTAGTATAGCGGCCGAGCGATACCCCCAGCATTTT.